These 4 T cell receptor beta chains came from one sample sequenced in a study of blood T cell repertoires in COVID-19. Measured with immunoSEQ multiplex PCR; TCRdb has only the in-frame clones, and not every one. The table records about 250,000 clones, around 88% of them present only once. The sequenced sample was peripheral blood. These receptors originate from a man at least 80 years old with acute or convalescent COVID-19.

The CDR3 is CASSASGTAGYGYTF. CDR3 nucleotide sequence: TGTGCCAGCAGTGCCTCCGGGACAGCCGGCTATGGCTACACCTTC. The rearrangement links TRBV28 to TRBJ1-2; 7 bases fit TRBD1. The CDR3 totals 15 residues. Germline V CDR1 and CDR2: MDHEN, SYDVKM. The ends lost 5 bases at V and 4 bases at J; junction bases unmatched: 10.

The chain links TRBV6-6 to TRBJ1-6, with D possibly being TRBD1 (6 bases). The CDR3 consists of 17 residues. Trimming removed 5 bases at V and 0 bases at J, with 14 bases between. CDR1 and CDR2 (germline): MNHNY, SVGAGI (reference sequence). The CDR3: CASSPRDTGSYNSPLHF. The CDR3 nucleotides are TGTGCCAGCAGTCCACGGGACACCGGCTCCTATAATTCACCCCTCCACTTT.

The chain is built from TRBV29-1 and TRBJ2-7; D is ambiguous. The CDR3 spans 11 residues. V was cut by 3 bases and J by 3 bases, with 6 bases left in between. Germline-derived CDR1 and CDR2 are SQVTM and ANQGSEA. CDR3 protein: CSVEGSYEQYF. CDR3 nucleotide sequence: TGCAGCGTTGAGGGCAGCTACGAGCAGTACTTC.

V usage is TRBV29-1 and J usage is TRBJ2-5; 12 nucleotides match TRBD2. Unmatched junction bases numbered 7, after V lost 1 base and J lost 4 bases. The CDR3 runs 16 residues. Germline CDR1 reads SQVTM; CDR2 reads ANQGSEA. The CDR3, as DNA: TGCAGCGTTGAAGGGGCACTAGCGGGGGGTCTAGAGACCCAGTACTTC. This sequence encodes CSVEGALAGGLETQYF.